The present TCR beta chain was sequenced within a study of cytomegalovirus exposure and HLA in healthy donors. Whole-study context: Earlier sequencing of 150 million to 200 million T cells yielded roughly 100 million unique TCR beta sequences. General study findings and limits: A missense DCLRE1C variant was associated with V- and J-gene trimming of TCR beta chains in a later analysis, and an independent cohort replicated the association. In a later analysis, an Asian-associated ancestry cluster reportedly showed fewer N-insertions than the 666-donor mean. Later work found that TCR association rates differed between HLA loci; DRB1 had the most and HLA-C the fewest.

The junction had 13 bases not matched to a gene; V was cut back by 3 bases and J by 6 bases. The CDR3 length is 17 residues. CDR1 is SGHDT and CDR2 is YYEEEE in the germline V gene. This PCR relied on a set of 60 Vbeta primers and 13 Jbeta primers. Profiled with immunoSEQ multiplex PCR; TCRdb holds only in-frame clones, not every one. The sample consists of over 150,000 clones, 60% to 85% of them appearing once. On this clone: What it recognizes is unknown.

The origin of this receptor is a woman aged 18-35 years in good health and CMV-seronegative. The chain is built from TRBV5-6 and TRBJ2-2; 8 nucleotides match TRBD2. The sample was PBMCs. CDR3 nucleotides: TGTGCCAGCAGCTCGTCTTCAGCGGGGGCGCTCTCCGGGGAGCTGTTTTTT. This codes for CASSSSSAGALSGELFF.